This TCR beta chain was obtained from a study of Ad26.COV2.S vaccination and SARS-CoV-2 variants. The CDR3 has 14 residues. V was pared by 11 bases and J by 3 bases, with 17 bases between. CDR1 and CDR2 from the germline V gene are LNHDA and SQIVND (reference sequence). General study points: A substantial breadth of spike-specific CD8+ and CD4+ T cell responses after vaccination has been reported.

This clone was counted a single time. The antigen remains unidentified. Treatment meaning: around 19 received Ad26.COV2.S at low or high dose, single or two shots; roughly five received placebo; per-sample allocation not given. Repertoires come from day 63 after the first vaccine or placebo injection. Produced via immunoSEQ multiplex PCR; TCRdb's table is partial and in-frame only. Of about 320,000 clones listed, roughly 90% are singletons. The sequences come from peripheral blood, collected in a trial of Ad26.COV2.S vaccine versus placebo. This receptor was obtained from a person aged 18-60 years who received the Ad26.COV2.S COVID-19 vaccine or a placebo. The chain links TRBV19 to TRBJ1-5; D may be TRBD1 (6 bases). The CDR3 sequence: CAARGDSINQPQHF. The CDR3 nucleotides read TGTGCCGCCAGGGGTGACAGTATCAATCAGCCCCAGCATTTT.